This entry lists 20 T cell receptor beta chains sequenced from one sample in a study of blood T cells in healthy people across ages. With a J-beta primer mix and a sample-barcoded 5' primer, a second PCR ran about 7 to 12 cycles. TCRdb redid the calling of the 5' RACE reads with MiXCR, one entry per CDR3 protein. The sample lists some 1.6 million distinct CDR3 sequences, around 36% occurring once. Sequenced sample: blood. The source of these receptors is a woman aged 30 to 39 in good health.

The chain is built from TRBV6-1 and TRBJ2-1, with D hard to call. Germline CDR1 and CDR2: MNHNS and SASEGT. Trimming took off 7 bases at V and 2 bases at J, with 6 bases between the two ends. The CDR3 covers 12 residues. Here the CDR3 reads CASTAAYNEQFF. CDR3 sequence (DNA): TGTGCCAGCACAGCTGCCTACAATGAGCAGTTCTTC.

The chain employs TRBV27 and TRBJ1-2; TRBD1 aligns across 9 bases. The germline V gene encodes CDR1 MNHEY and CDR2 SMNVEV (reference sequence). The trim removed 8 bases at V and 7 bases at J, leaving 14 bases unmatched. The CDR3 has 15 amino acids. DNA for the CDR3: TGTGCCAGCCTTAAATCGGGACAGGGCGCTGGTGGCTACACCTTC. It is translated as CASLKSGQGAGGYTF.

This chain connects TRBV2 to TRBJ1-1, with TRBD1 matching 7 bases. Germline V CDR1 and CDR2: SNHLY, FYNNEI. V lost 4 bases, J lost 4 bases, and 9 bases stayed unmatched. The length of the CDR3 is 15 residues. The CDR3 reads CASSATGTVTTEAFF. The CDR3 DNA reads TGTGCCAGCAGTGCTACCGGGACAGTGACCACTGAAGCTTTCTTT.

As for this clonotype: One base away lies a much larger clone, so this may be a sequencing read error. CDR3 nucleotides: TGCAGCGCTACTGGACAGCCCTACGAGCAGTACTTC. This codes for CSATGQPYEQYF. The gene calls are TRBV29-1 and TRBJ2-7; TRBD1 might be the D (6 bases). Germline V lookup: CDR1 SQVTM, CDR2 ANQGSEA. CDR3 length: 12 residues. Trimming left V 7 bases short and J 2 bases short, with 12 bases between.

The chain joins TRBV20-1 to TRBJ1-2, with TRBD1 as a possible D gene (6 bases). The CDR3 is 16 amino acids. Trimming shortened V by 5 bases and J by 4 bases, and 23 bases separated the two germline ends. Germline CDR1 reads DFQATT; CDR2 reads SNEGSKA (reference sequence). The DNA of the CDR3 is TGCAGTGCTCTACCACCACCGCGAGGGGGTCGCTATGGCTACACCTTC. Translating it yields CSALPPPRGGRYGYTF.

Concerning this clonotype: Compared with germline, one end of the junction differs, possibly owing to a read error. The V gene is TRBV3-1, the J gene TRBJ2-3; 13 bases fit TRBD2. Germline V gene data show CDR1 as LGHDT and CDR2 as YNNKEL (reference sequence). This CDR3 is built from 16 residues. The CDR3 loop reads CASSQRTSGGTDMQYF. Here the CDR3 DNA reads TGTGCCAGCAGCCAAAGGACTAGCGGGGGAACAGATATGCAGTATTTT.

The V gene is TRBV27, the J gene TRBJ2-1; D call uncertain. The length of the CDR3 is 14 residues. Trimming pared 2 bases from V and 7 bases from J, leaving 12 bases between. Germline loops: CDR1 MNHEY, CDR2 SMNVEV (reference sequence). This chain's CDR3 is CASSLISSSNEQFF. CDR3 DNA: TGTGCCAGCAGTTTAATATCTTCATCGAATGAGCAGTTCTTC.

This clonotype was recorded many times. J is TRBJ1-2 and V is TRBV4-1; no definite D call. V lost 3 bases to trimming and J lost 5 bases, with 7 bases between them. The germline gives CDR1 MGHRA, CDR2 YSYEKL. The CDR3 runs 12 residues. For the CDR3, the DNA is TGCGCCAGCAGCCACTCAGTTTATGGCTACACCTTC. This codes for CASSHSVYGYTF.

This clonotype occurred a few times. V and J are TRBV20-1 and TRBJ2-3, with D perhaps TRBD2 (7 bases). V was shortened by 1 base and J by 5 bases, with 19 bases between the two germline ends. Per germline, CDR1 DFQATT and CDR2 SNEGSKA (reference sequence). The CDR3 length is 16 residues. CDR3 amino acids: CSARGWGGLAQDTQYF. In DNA, the CDR3 is TGCAGTGCTAGAGGTTGGGGGGGCCTCGCACAAGATACGCAGTATTTT.

This clonotype was seen a few times. The rearrangement links TRBV10-2 to TRBJ2-5; D perhaps matches TRBD2 (6 bases). This CDR3 region has 15 residues. The germline V gene has CDR1 WSHSY and CDR2 SAAADI. Trimming shortened V by 0 bases and J by 3 bases, and 11 bases separated the two germline ends. In nucleotides, the CDR3 is TGCGCCAGCAGTGAGTCAACGGGAGTGGAAGAGACCCAGTACTTC. The encoded protein is CASSESTGVEETQYF.

The rearrangement links TRBV7-9 to TRBJ2-7, with a tentative D call TRBD2 (6 bases). This CDR3 spans 14 amino acids. Trimming shortened V by 5 bases and J by 8 bases, and 19 bases separated the two germline ends. Germline V gene sequence: CDR1 SEHNR, CDR2 FQNEAQ (reference sequence). The CDR3 nucleotides read TGTGCCAGCAGCGGACTAAAGGCTGATGGGAAGCAGTACTTC. As protein: CASSGLKADGKQYF.

V is TRBV7-9 and J is TRBJ2-1, with TRBD2 matching 11 bases. V lost 4 bases and J lost 5; bases outside the gene matches: 7. The CDR3 spans 16 residues. Germline CDR1 SEHNR, CDR2 FQNEAQ (reference sequence). The DNA for the CDR3 is TGTGCCAGCAGCTCCTCAACTAGCGGGAGAGACAATGAGCAGTTCTTC. Encoded protein: CASSSSTSGRDNEQFF. Drawing the rest from reference TRBV7-9 and TRBJ2-1, the complete variable domain is DTGVSQNPRHKITKRGQNVTFRCDPISEHNRLYWYRQTLGQGPEFLTYFQNEAQLEKSRLLSDRFSAERPKGSFSTLEIQRTEQGDSAMYLCASSSSTSGRDNEQFFGPGTRLTVL.

The CDR3 DNA reads as TGCGCCAGCAGCTTGACCACAGGGGTCGGGAACACTGAAGCTTTCTTT. This sequence encodes CASSLTTGVGNTEAFF. This sequence joins TRBV5-1 and TRBJ1-1, with 7 bases aligning to TRBD1. Germline-derived CDR1 and CDR2 are SGHRS and YFSETQ. CDR3 length: 16 residues. The junction had 7 bases not matched to a gene; V was cut back by 1 base and J by 1 base.

This clonotype was counted a few times. The chain employs TRBV7-3 and TRBJ2-3; 7 bases fit TRBD2. With 7 bases clipped from V and 2 bases from J, the junction kept 18 bases outside the gene matches. From germline, CDR1 is SGHTA and CDR2 FQGTGA. This CDR3 is built from 18 residues. The CDR3 DNA reads as TGTGCCAGCAACCGTGGGGGGACCACTAGCGAGGACACAGATACGCAGTATTTT. The encoded protein is CASNRGGTTSEDTDTQYF.

The table lists this clonotype with a few counts. This chain joins TRBV13 and TRBJ2-1, with D unresolved. Germline lookup yields CDR1 PRHDT and CDR2 FYEKMQ (reference sequence). This CDR3 is 14 amino acids long. Trimming left V 0 bases short and J 3 bases short, with 6 bases between. The CDR3: CASSLGIGYNEQFF. The CDR3 DNA reads TGTGCCAGCAGCTTAGGGATTGGCTACAATGAGCAGTTCTTC.

This clonotype has more than one count but fewer than ten. V usage is TRBV9 and J usage is TRBJ2-7; D not certain. The length of the CDR3 is 14 residues. Trimming shortened V by 1 base and J by 3 bases, and 11 bases separated the two germline ends. Germline V CDR1 and CDR2: SGDLS, YYNGEE. The CDR3 bases are TGTGCCAGCAGCGTAACCCGCTTTGGCTACGAGCAGTACTTC. It specifies CASSVTRFGYEQYF.

The table lists this clonotype with many counts. The chain joins TRBV4-1 to TRBJ2-5; D is unclear. The CDR3 is made up of 12 amino acids. Per germline, CDR1 MGHRA and CDR2 YSYEKL. V lost 0 bases to trimming and J lost 6 bases, with 5 bases between them. In DNA, the CDR3 is TGCGCCAGCAGCCAAGATGCGAAGACCCAGTACTTC. Protein sequence: CASSQDAKTQYF.

This clonotype was seen at least ten times. The chain couples TRBV29-1 to TRBJ1-2, with TRBD1 matching 11 bases. J gave up 5 bases and V 6 bases, and 5 bases lay outside the gene matches. The germline gives CDR1 SQVTM, CDR2 ANQGSEA. CDR3 length equals 13 residues. As DNA, the CDR3 is TGCAGCGTCGGGACAGGGGGGGAGTATGGCTACACCTTC. The encoded protein is CSVGTGGEYGYTF.

J is TRBJ2-7 and V is TRBV2; D unresolved. Per germline, CDR1 SNHLY and CDR2 FYNNEI. Trimming cost V 4 bases and J 7 bases, with 11 bases left between them. The CDR3 is 12 residues long. In DNA, the CDR3 is TGTGCCAGCAGTGTGGTGGCCCAGGAGCAGTACTTC. Translation gives CASSVVAQEQYF.

The rearrangement uses TRBV28 and TRBJ2-1; TRBD2 agrees at 7 bases. The CDR3 consists of 14 residues. Germline V gives CDR1 MDHEN, CDR2 SYDVKM. Trimming cost V 7 bases and J 7 bases; bases outside gene matches: 10. Here the CDR3 reads CASKVGGSANEQFF. CDR3 sequence (DNA): TGTGCCAGCAAGGTTGGCGGGAGTGCGAATGAGCAGTTCTTC.